Sequencing of this T cell receptor (beta chain) was carried out in a study of cytomegalovirus exposure and HLA in healthy donors. Study-wide results and caveats: Associated with cytomegalovirus, according to the listing, were some 150 TCR beta chains. Among the CMV-associated chains, three were confirmed in vitro as specific for CMV antigens.

Data came from immunoSEQ multiplex PCR; TCRdb stores just in-frame clones and leaves some out. Among around 150,000 clones listed, roughly 89% were seen once. The CDR3 is 15 residues long. Germline values: CDR1 SGHVS, CDR2 FNYEAQ. Trimming took 0 bases from V and 0 from J; bases not matched to a gene: 1. Note on this clone: What it binds is not known.

The sequenced sample was PBMCs. The gene calls are TRBV7-6 and TRBJ1-1; 7 nucleotides align to TRBD1. This receptor was taken from a man younger than 30 in good health and CMV-seropositive. The CDR3 DNA reads as TGTGCCAGCAGCTTAGCTGGGACAGTGAACACTGAAGCTTTCTTT. This translates into CASSLAGTVNTEAFF.